This is a list of T cell receptor beta chains from one sample in a study of shared clonotypes between healthy human individuals. Profiled with immunoSEQ multiplex PCR; TCRdb holds only in-frame clones, not every one. The sample includes roughly 2,000,000 clones, 90% to 95% of them seen just once. Sequenced: naive CD8+ T cells from PBMCs. The origin of the receptors is a man between 18 and 29 years old in good health. Some clones in this sample may be carry-over from other donors' samples. Both conserved end residues are part of each CDR3. Fields, in order: V gene, D gene, clone size, J gene, CDR3 DNA, CDR3 protein. A D gene is named only where the DNA matches it firmly. The size entry is marked missing in some rows and otherwise reads once, few, many or a size class.

>TRBV4-3|.|.|TRBJ1-1
TGCGCCAGCAGCCAAGATGTGTTGGGGGGAGAAGCTTTCTTT
CASSQDVLGGEAFF
>TRBV27|.|.|TRBJ2-1
TGTGCCAGCAGTGAGAACTCCTACAATGAGCAGTTCTTC
CASSENSYNEQFF
>TRBV29-1|TRBD1|.|TRBJ1-5
TGCAGCGTTTCTCAGGGGGCTCATCAGCCCCAGCATTTT
CSVSQGAHQPQHF
>TRBV7-6|.|.|TRBJ1-1
TGTGCCAGCAGCTTAGGACCGGGCTACATGAACACTGAAGCTTTCTTT
CASSLGPGYMNTEAFF
>TRBV27|.|.|TRBJ2-7
TGTGCCAGCAGTTCCCGGGACATGGGACCATACGAGCAGTACTTC
CASSSRDMGPYEQYF
>TRBV4-1|TRBD2|.|TRBJ2-7
TGCGCCAGCAGCCTAACAGTGGCAGCGGGACACGAGCAGTACTTC
CASSLTVAAGHEQYF
>TRBV30|.|.|TRBJ2-7
TGTGCCTGGAGTGTACTGGCAGTCCCCTACGAGCAGTACTTC
CAWSVLAVPYEQYF
>TRBV28|.|.|TRBJ2-2
TGTGCCAGCAGTTTACGTAGGAACACCGGGGAGCTGTTTTTT
CASSLRRNTGELFF
>TRBV29-1|TRBD1|.|TRBJ1-1
TGCAGCGTTGAGGGGACAGGGACAAGTGTATTCGGCGCTTTCTTT
CSVEGTGTSVFGAFF
>TRBV7-9|TRBD2|.|TRBJ2-1
TGTGCCAGCAGCTCCCAGGCTAGCGGGGCAGTAACCTACAATGAGCAGTTCTTC
CASSSQASGAVTYNEQFF
>TRBV5-1|.|.|TRBJ2-7
TGCGCCAGCAGAAACAGTAACTACGAGCAGTACTTC
CASRNSNYEQYF
>TRBV7-9|.|once|TRBJ2-4
TGTGCCAGCAGCCCCGGGGGGCTAGCCAAAAACATTCAGTACTTC
CASSPGGLAKNIQYF